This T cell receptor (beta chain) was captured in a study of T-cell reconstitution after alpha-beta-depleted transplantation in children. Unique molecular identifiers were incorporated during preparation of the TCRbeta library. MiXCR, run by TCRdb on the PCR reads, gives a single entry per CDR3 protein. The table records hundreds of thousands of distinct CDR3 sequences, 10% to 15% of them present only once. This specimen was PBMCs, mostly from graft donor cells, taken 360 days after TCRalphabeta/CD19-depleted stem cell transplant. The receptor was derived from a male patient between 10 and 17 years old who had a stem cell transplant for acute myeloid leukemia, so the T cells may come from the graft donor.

This chain's CDR3 is CASSPWNRENTEAFF. CDR3 bases: TGTGCCAGCTCACCATGGAACAGGGAGAACACTGAAGCTTTCTTT. V is TRBV18 and J is TRBJ1-1; possible D gene TRBD1, 6 bases. V was pared by 2 bases and J by 1 base, with 11 bases between. Germline V gene data show CDR1 as KGHSH and CDR2 as LQKENI. The CDR3 is 15 residues long.